This paragraph reports one T cell receptor beta chain. Its specific antigen is unknown. With a much larger clone just one base away, this may be a read error. TCR cDNA was synthesized by 5'RACE template switching, through which a universal primer site and unique molecular identifiers were introduced. cDNA synthesis was primed from both the TCR alpha and TCR beta constant segments. Library amplification involved two PCR steps, and the second step added sample barcodes and sequencing adapters. Sequencing of libraries was done on Illumina HiSeq 2500 (2x100 bp) or NovaSeq (2x150 bp). Per the authors' processing: Demultiplexing of reads and collapsing into UMI consensus sequences were performed with MIGEC, and V(D)J alignment was carried out with MiXCR. Using edgeR on replicate PBMC samples, clonotypes were called vaccine-responding if FDR was below 0.01 and the log2 fold change was above 5 up to day 15. Each bulk clonotype was labeled CD4 or CD8 based on which sequenced repertoire, CD4 or CD8, contained the clonotype at higher abundance. In TCRdb, the public reads were trimmed at Q25 with fastp and aligned with MiXCR, with productive beta chains retained. Each CDR3 protein appears once, grouped with its most common genes and DNA. In this record, the V and J calls reflect TCRdb's handling and not the investigators' own analysis. Within this sample are about 150,000 distinct CDR3 sequences, with 5% to 7.5% of them counted one time only. Together, the top ten hold approximately 0.67% of the sample.

This specimen comes from a study of T cells after yellow fever vaccination (dated by TCRdb to about 2019). About the investigation overall: The SMART-Seq v4 Ultra Low Input RNA kit was used to prepare libraries from fractions with low cell numbers. Two healthy male donors made up the cohort, one aged 18 to 29 years and the other aged 30 to 39 years. Blood was drawn at multiple timepoints before and after primary and secondary immunization, with bulk PBMC replicates and cell subsets isolated. Bulk TCR alpha and beta repertoires were sequenced longitudinally to track T-cell clones before and after primary and booster YFV17D yellow fever vaccination.

Taken with the paper, the label for treatment or condition translates to: live attenuated yellow fever vaccine strain. A standard Ficoll-Paque protocol was used to isolate PBMCs from peripheral blood. Dynabeads CD4 and CD8 positive selection kits were used to isolate the CD4 and CD8 T-cell fractions. RNA was extracted with TriZol from bulk PBMCs, CD4 and CD8 fractions, and dextramer-positive and dextramer-negative fractions. Overall study results and their limits: Because only a couple of donors were included in the study, the extent to which the findings can be generalized is limited. A small fraction of clonotypes appeared in both the CD4 and CD8 compartments, likely as a result of convergent recombination. After the booster, most clones that had expanded after primary vaccination were detected again (approximately 95% of CD4 and roughly 86% of CD8), suggesting broad maintenance of memory. Compared with the primary T-cell response, the secondary T-cell response was faster but weaker, reaching its peak on day 5 rather than on day 15. Computational filtering was needed because FACS-sorted repertoires could contain abundant contaminating clonotypes from the bulk population.

The cysteine opens and the phenylalanine closes a CDR3 of 12 amino acids. Solely the CDR3 DNA is kept, with 36 bases framed from the first base. According to the germline V gene (reference sequence), CDR1 reads GTSNPN and CDR2 reads SVGIG. Relative to germline, V is 4 bases shorter and J is 4 bases shorter, with 10 bases between their ends. The input for sequencing was CD4+ T cells sorted from PBMCs, taken 10 days after the yellow fever booster vaccination. The sequence was collected from a man aged 30 to 45 who received the YFV17D yellow fever vaccine. The rearranged segments are TRBV30 and TRBJ2-5, with the D gene too uncertain to name. The DNA sequence follows: TGTGCCTGGAAGGGATCCACAGAGACCCAGTACTTC. Its protein is CAWKGSTETQYF.